This TCR beta chain was recorded in a study of Ad26.COV2.S vaccination and SARS-CoV-2 variants. At the level of the study: Donor was assigned to the Ad26.COV2.S arm of trial COV1001. Once, or twice with 56 days between doses, Ad26.COV2.S was given intramuscularly. Study-wide results and limits: Vaccinees displayed broader spike-specific TCR repertoires than placebo recipients. TCR breadth and depth estimates may have understated total T cell responses.

Germline V gene sequence: CDR1 KGHSH, CDR2 LQKENI. The CDR3 covers 16 residues. Trimming removed 3 bases at V and 3 bases at J, with 14 bases between. This clone was counted ten times or more. The target antigen is unknown. Regarding treatment: around 19 received Ad26.COV2.S at low or high dose, single or two shots; 5 received placebo; per-sample allocation not given. Day 63 after the first vaccine or placebo injection was the time point for sampling. TCRdb's table, derived via immunoSEQ multiplex PCR, lists solely in-frame clones and lacks some. The sample comprises some 640,000 clones, roughly 90% of which are singletons, and approximately 1.5% rests with the top ten.

The V call is TRBV18, the J call TRBJ2-2, with a weak D call TRBD1 (6 bases). The sequence was obtained from a person between 18 and 65 years old who received the Ad26.COV2.S COVID-19 vaccine or a placebo. The sample was peripheral blood, taken in a trial of Ad26.COV2.S vaccine versus placebo. CDR3 nucleotide sequence: TGTGCCAGCTCACCCAGGGGACCCTTTGACACCGGGGAGCTGTTTTTT. Translated, it gives CASSPRGPFDTGELFF.